What follows describes a single TCR beta chain. These data come from a study of blood T cell repertoires in COVID-19. Study-level background: PBMCs, B-cell-depleted T cells, or T cells provided the cDNA or gDNA that made up the material.

Clinical histories supplied by participants themselves formed the basis of cohort assignment. For recovered donors of Cohort 3, there were two negative PCRs, clearance, or symptom resolution. Using immunoSEQ multiplex PCR, the repertoire was profiled, and TCRdb retains in-frame clones only, with some absent. Found here are around 250,000 clones, over 75% of them singletons; the top ten hold 1.9%. The CDR3 has 17 amino acids. Germline CDR1 SGHRS, CDR2 YFSETQ. Trimming stripped 0 bases from V and 0 bases from J, with 13 bases between. The sample consisted of PBMCs or T cells enriched from blood (not recorded which). V is TRBV5-1 and J is TRBJ2-1; D might be TRBD2 (6 bases). This TCR came from a woman aged 50 to 60 who had recovered from COVID-19. This CDR3 is CASSLGNSGGSYNEQFF. CDR3 DNA sequence: TGCGCCAGCAGCTTGGGTAATAGCGGCGGCTCCTACAATGAGCAGTTCTTC.